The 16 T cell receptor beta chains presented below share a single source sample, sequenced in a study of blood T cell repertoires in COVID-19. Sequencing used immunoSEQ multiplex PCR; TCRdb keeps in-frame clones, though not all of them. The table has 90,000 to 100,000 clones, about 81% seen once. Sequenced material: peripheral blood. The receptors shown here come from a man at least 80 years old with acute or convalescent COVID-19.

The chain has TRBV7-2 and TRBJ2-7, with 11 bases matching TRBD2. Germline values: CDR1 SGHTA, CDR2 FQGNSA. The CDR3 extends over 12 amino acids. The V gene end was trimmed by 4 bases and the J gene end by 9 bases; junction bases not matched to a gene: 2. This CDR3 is CASSSGLAVQYF. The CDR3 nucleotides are TGTGCCAGCAGCTCGGGACTAGCGGTGCAGTACTTC.

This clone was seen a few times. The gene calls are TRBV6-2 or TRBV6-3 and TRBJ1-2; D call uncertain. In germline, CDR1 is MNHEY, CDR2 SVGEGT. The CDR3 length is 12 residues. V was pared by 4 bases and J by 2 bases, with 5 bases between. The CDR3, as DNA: TGTGCCAGCAGTTGGCAGAACTATGGCTACACCTTC. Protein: CASSWQNYGYTF.

For the CDR3, the DNA is TGCGCCAGCAGCCAAGAGTCGCGGGTACCCTACGAGCAGTACTTC. Translating it yields CASSQESRVPYEQYF. The chain uses TRBV4-3 and TRBJ2-7; possibly TRBD2 for D (5 bases). This CDR3 is built from 15 residues. Germline V gives CDR1 LGHNA, CDR2 YSLEER. The V and J ends lost 0 bases and 2 bases respectively, with 11 bases between them.

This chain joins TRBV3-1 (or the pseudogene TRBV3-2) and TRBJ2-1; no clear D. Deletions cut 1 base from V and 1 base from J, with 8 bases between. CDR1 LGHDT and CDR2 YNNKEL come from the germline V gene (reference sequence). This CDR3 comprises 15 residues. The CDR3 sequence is CASSQVGKSYNEQFF. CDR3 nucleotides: TGTGCCAGCAGCCAAGTGGGCAAGTCCTACAATGAGCAGTTCTTC.

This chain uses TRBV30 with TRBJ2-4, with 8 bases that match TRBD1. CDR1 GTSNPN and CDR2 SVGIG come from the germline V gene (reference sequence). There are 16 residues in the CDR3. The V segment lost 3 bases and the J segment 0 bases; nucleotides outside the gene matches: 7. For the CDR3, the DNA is TGTGCCTGGAGCTTCCAGGGGGCACTAGCCAAAAACATTCAGTACTTC. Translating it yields CAWSFQGALAKNIQYF. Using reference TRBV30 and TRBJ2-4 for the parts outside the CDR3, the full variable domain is SQTIHQWPATLVQPVGSPLSLECTVEGTSNPNLYWYRQAAGRGLQLLFYSVGIGQISSEVPQNLSASRPQDRQFILSSKKLLLSDSGFYLCAWSFQGALAKNIQYFGAGTRLSVL.

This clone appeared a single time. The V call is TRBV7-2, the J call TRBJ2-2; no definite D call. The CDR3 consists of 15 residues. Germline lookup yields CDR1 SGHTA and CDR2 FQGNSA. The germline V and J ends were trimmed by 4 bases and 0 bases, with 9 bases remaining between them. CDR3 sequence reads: CASSSRSTNTGELFF. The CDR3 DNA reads TGTGCCAGCAGCTCCCGGTCGACGAACACCGGGGAGCTGTTTTTT.

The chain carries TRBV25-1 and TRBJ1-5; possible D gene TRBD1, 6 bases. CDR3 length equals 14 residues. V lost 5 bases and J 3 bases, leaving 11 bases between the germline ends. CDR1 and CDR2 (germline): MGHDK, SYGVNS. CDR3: CASSPTGPNQPQHF. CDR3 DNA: TGTGCCAGCAGTCCTACAGGGCCCAATCAGCCCCAGCATTTT.

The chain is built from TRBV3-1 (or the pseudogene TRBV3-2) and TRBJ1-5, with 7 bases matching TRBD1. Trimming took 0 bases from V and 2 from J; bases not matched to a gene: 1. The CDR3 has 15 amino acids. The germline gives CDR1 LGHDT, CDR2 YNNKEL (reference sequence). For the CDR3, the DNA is TGTGCCAGCAGCCAAGACACAGGGGGCAATCAGCCCCAGCATTTT. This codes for CASSQDTGGNQPQHF.

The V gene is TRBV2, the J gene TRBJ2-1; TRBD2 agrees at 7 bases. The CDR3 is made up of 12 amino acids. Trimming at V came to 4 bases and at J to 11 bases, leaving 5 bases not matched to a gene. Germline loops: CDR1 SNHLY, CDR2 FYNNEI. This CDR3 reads CASSAATSKQFF. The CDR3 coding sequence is TGTGCCAGCAGTGCCGCGACTAGCAAGCAGTTCTTC.

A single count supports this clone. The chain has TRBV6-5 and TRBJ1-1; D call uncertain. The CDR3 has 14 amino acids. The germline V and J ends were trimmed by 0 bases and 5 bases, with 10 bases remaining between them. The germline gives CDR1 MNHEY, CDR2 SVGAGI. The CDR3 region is CASSYSHSQTEAFF. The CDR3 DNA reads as TGTGCCAGCAGTTACTCGCACAGTCAGACTGAAGCTTTCTTT.

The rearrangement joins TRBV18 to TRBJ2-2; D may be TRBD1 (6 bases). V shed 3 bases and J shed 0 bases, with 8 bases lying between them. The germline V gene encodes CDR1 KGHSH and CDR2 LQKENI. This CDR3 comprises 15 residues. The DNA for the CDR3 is TGTGCCAGCTCACCTGGACAGTCGAACACCGGGGAGCTGTTTTTT. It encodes CASSPGQSNTGELFF.

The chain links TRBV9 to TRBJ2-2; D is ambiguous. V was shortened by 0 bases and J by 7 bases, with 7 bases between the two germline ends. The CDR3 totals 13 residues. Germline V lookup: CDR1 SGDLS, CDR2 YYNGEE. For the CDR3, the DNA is TGTGCCAGCAGCGTAGAAATCGGCGGGGAGCTGTTTTTT. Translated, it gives CASSVEIGGELFF.

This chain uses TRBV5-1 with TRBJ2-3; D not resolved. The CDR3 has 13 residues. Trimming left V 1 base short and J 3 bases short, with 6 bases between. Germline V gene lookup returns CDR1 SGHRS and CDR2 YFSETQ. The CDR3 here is CASSLPQTDTQYF. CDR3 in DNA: TGCGCCAGCAGCTTGCCACAAACAGATACGCAGTATTTT.

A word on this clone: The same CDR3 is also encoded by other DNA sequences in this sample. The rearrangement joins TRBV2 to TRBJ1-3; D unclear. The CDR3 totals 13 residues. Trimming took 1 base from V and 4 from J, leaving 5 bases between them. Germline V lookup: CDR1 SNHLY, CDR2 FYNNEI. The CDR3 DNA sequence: TGTGCCAGCAGTGAAGGGAGAGGAAACACCATATATTTT. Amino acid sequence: CASSEGRGNTIYF.

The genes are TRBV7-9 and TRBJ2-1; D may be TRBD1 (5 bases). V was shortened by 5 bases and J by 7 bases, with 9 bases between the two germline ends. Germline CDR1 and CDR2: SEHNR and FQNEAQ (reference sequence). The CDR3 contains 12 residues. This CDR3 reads CASSPRENEQFF. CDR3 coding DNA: TGTGCCAGCAGCCCCAGGGAAAATGAGCAGTTCTTC.

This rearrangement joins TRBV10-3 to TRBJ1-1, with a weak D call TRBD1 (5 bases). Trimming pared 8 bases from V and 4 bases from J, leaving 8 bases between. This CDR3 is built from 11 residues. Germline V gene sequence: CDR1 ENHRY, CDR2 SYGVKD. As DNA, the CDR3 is TGTGCCATCGGGGGGGGCACTGAAGCTTTCTTT. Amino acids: CAIGGGTEAFF.